The 10 T cell receptor beta chains reported below all come from one sample, sequenced in a study of blood T cell repertoires in COVID-19. TCRdb keeps only in-frame clones here, not all; method: immunoSEQ multiplex PCR. Of around 170,000 clones listed, approximately 80% are singletons. Source material: PBMCs or T cells enriched from blood (not recorded which). Every receptor here comes from a man aged 45 to 65 who had recovered from COVID-19.

The chain uses TRBV18 and TRBJ2-4; D remains ambiguous. CDR3 length: 16 amino acids. V lost 3 bases, J lost 0 bases, and 12 bases lay in between. Germline CDR1 is KGHSH and CDR2 is LQKENI. The CDR3 is CASSPLLRVAKNIQYF. CDR3 in DNA: TGTGCCAGCTCACCGCTACTACGGGTAGCCAAAAACATTCAGTACTTC.

This clone was observed a few times. This rearrangement joins TRBV6-1 to TRBJ1-3, with D uncertain. From germline, CDR1 is MNHNS and CDR2 SASEGT. The V end lost 0 bases, the J end lost 4 bases, and 4 bases lay between the germline ends. This CDR3 region has 13 residues. CDR3 protein: CASSEAAGNTIYF. The CDR3 nucleotides read TGTGCCAGCAGTGAAGCGGCAGGAAACACCATATATTTT.

This clone occurred once. V is TRBV7-9 and J is TRBJ1-4; 8 nucleotides align to TRBD1. The CDR3 sequence is 18 residues long. Trimming at V came to 1 base and at J to 5 bases, leaving 12 bases not matched to a gene. Germline-derived CDR1 and CDR2 are SEHNR and FQNEAQ (reference sequence). This CDR3 reads CASSLVGTGSRSNEKLFF. The CDR3 region has the DNA TGTGCCAGCAGCTTAGTCGGGACAGGAAGCCGATCGAATGAAAAACTGTTTTTT.

The rearrangement joins TRBV4-2 to TRBJ2-3, with D possibly being TRBD2 (7 bases). CDR3 length equals 16 residues. The V gene's germline CDR1 is LGHNA and CDR2 YNFKEQ. V was pared by 0 bases and J by 3 bases, with 13 bases between. This CDR3 reads CASSQEGGGRTDTQYF. In nucleotides, the CDR3 is TGTGCCAGCAGCCAAGAAGGGGGGGGAAGGACAGATACGCAGTATTTT.

This clone was seen a single time. CDR3 sequence reads: CASSSRVGEETQYF. The CDR3 DNA is TGTGCCAGCAGCAGCAGGGTTGGGGAAGAGACCCAGTACTTC. The rearrangement joins TRBV7-8 to TRBJ2-5; D possibly corresponds to TRBD1 (5 bases). This CDR3 spans 14 amino acids. The germline V and J ends were trimmed by 5 bases and 3 bases, with 13 bases remaining between them. The V gene's germline CDR1 is SGHVS and CDR2 FQNEAQ.

The chain is built from TRBV19 and TRBJ1-3; D remains unclear. Germline V gene data show CDR1 as LNHDA and CDR2 as SQIVND (reference sequence). The CDR3 extends over 17 amino acids. Trimming removed 7 bases at V and 1 base at J, with 20 bases between. Written as DNA, the CDR3 is TGTGCCAGTAAGCCCCAGCGGACGACTTTATCTGGAAACACCATATATTTT. It specifies CASKPQRTTLSGNTIYF.

V and J are TRBV11-2 and TRBJ2-6; a possible D gene is TRBD1 (6 bases). From germline, CDR1 is SGHAT and CDR2 FQNNGV. V was clipped by 5 bases and J by 1 base, with 6 bases between them. The length of the CDR3 is 14 residues. CDR3: CASSRGSGANVLTF. The CDR3, as DNA: TGTGCCAGCAGCAGGGGGTCTGGGGCCAACGTCCTGACTTTC.

The V call is TRBV15, the J call TRBJ2-3; 7 bases match TRBD1. V dropped 3 bases and J dropped 1; count of bases not matched to a gene: 10. Germline CDR1 LNHNV, CDR2 YYDKDF (reference sequence). This CDR3 is built from 17 residues. The DNA for the CDR3 is TGTGCCACCAGCAGGGAACAGGGGAATGATGGCACAGATACGCAGTATTTT. Translation: CATSREQGNDGTDTQYF.

The chain employs TRBV19 and TRBJ2-1; D might be TRBD1 (6 bases). The CDR3 has 13 amino acids. Germline V CDR1 and CDR2: LNHDA, SQIVND (reference sequence). Trimming pared 6 bases from V and 5 bases from J, leaving 11 bases between. CDR3 nucleotide sequence: TGTGCCAGTAGCGGACAGAGGGACAATGAGCAGTTCTTC. This encodes CASSGQRDNEQFF.

The CDR3 spells CASSPYNEHSGNTIYF. CDR3 DNA sequence: TGTGCCAGCTCACCCTATAACGAGCACTCCGGAAACACCATATATTTT. The rearrangement links TRBV18 to TRBJ1-3; unclear D gene. CDR3 length: 16 amino acids. V lost 3 bases, J lost 4 bases, and 16 bases lay in between. Germline CDR1 KGHSH, CDR2 LQKENI. Full variable domain (missing parts from reference TRBV18 and TRBJ1-3): NAGVMQNPRHLVRRRGQEARLRCSPMKGHSHVYWYRQLPEEGLKFMVYLQKENIIDESGMPKERFSAEFPKEGPSILRIQQVVRGDSAAYFCASSPYNEHSGNTIYFGEGSWLTVV.